This record concerns one T cell receptor beta chain sequence. This clone occurred once. No antigen is known for it. Base quality data are lacking; no much larger clone is found one base away. The protocol used for the library was the immunoSEQ multiplex PCR assay. The multiplex PCR relied on a mix of 60 forward primers for TCR Vbeta segments and 13 reverse primers for TCR Jbeta segments. Amplification of the CDR3 region of rearranged TCR beta genes was performed with a multiplex PCR assay on genomic DNA. The amplified TCR beta libraries were sequenced on the Illumina HiSeq System as 87-base-pair reads. In the source study's methods: A later analysis counted about 80 million unique TCR beta chains across the 650 to 700 repertoires, and some 12 million of these chains were shared by at least two donors. To remove PCR and sequencing errors, raw reads were error-corrected and collapsed into unique sequences using a nearest-neighbor algorithm that merged closely related sequences. CDR3 sequences were aligned to IMGT reference sequences to assign V, D and J gene segments. For a sequence to be retained, a match of at least six nucleotides was required to both a V gene segment and a J gene segment. Rearrangements were classified as productive when the CDR3 lacked stop codons and remained in frame with V and J, and all other rearrangements were classified as non-productive. Following IMGT convention, CDR3 was defined as the stretch from the second conserved V-encoded cysteine to the conserved J-encoded phenylalanine. Sequences without an unambiguous match to a single V gene segment were excluded from the earlier analysis of 587 of the donors. An earlier analysis of several hundred of the donors called V segments functional above 56.7% productive rearrangements and segregating when the between-donor standard deviation exceeded 5%. A statistical classification framework was built for diagnosing cytomegalovirus status from the catalog of TCR beta chain sequences. V and J gene assignment, in a later analysis, came from comparing TCR nucleotide sequences with IMGT/GENE-DB human TR gene sequences. In a later analysis, CDR3 sequences and most-parsimonious VDJ recombination scenarios were assigned using the TCRdist pipeline. In a later analysis, every TCR beta chain was defined by the combination of its CDR3 amino acid sequence and its V-gene family, and reads without a unique V-gene family were dropped. A later analysis removed 600 or so highly shared, low-generation-probability nucleotide sequences to deal with suspected cross-contamination and a sequencing artifact. In a later analysis, a clonal expansion index for each public chain was calculated from normalized within-repertoire ranks of inferred template counts. Generation probabilities in a later analysis came from a VDJ recombination model fitted to out-of-frame rearrangements, and those results were checked against IGoR. In a later analysis, TCR-TCR, TCR-HLA and TCR-CMV co-occurrence was scored with hypergeometric tests, and a repertoire-size bias correction was applied to TCR pairs. A later analysis estimated false discovery rates by permuting HLA or CMV assignments 20 times. In a later analysis, co-occurring TCRs were grouped with DBSCAN, and TCRdist sequence similarity was added when clustering was performed within HLA-allele-positive subsets. Co-occurrence clustering excluded repertoires with fewer than 30,000 or more than 120,000 public chains, plus five with anomalous nucleotide sharing. TCRdb carries this immuneACCESS record with in-frame sequences only. Its versions omit some clonotypes, under half of them owing to an unresolved V gene in the studies checked, with the rest unexplained. The DNA gave D and trimming, while V, J and clone size come from that table. The sample table shows approximately 70,000 clones, and about 70% are seen once. Approximately 21% of the sample goes to the ten largest clones.

The cohort consisted of some 670 healthy bone marrow donors. Cohort members were all nominally healthy when sampled, although unrecorded immune exposures were likely present. The donor tested CMV seropositive, placing the donor among the approximately 310 seropositive members of the cohort. Every donor gave a peripheral blood sample, and the peripheral blood mononuclear cells from that sample were used for TCR beta sequencing. Genomic DNA was extracted from the blood cell samples with the Qiagen DNeasy Blood Extraction Kit. These data are taken from a study of cytomegalovirus exposure and HLA in healthy donors (TCRdb year 2017). At the level of the whole study: In an earlier analysis of approximately 640 of the donors, approximately 300 Gb of sequence data and 90 million to 120 million unique TCR beta sequences from about 179 million T cells were reported. In addition to the first cohort of 666 subjects, a separate validation cohort of 120 different subjects was used. Several DR-DQ haplotypes were treated as single units for association and clustering because of strong linkage in the cohort. Genome-wide SNP genotypes for about 65% of the 666 donors were used in a later genetic analysis, which treated that subset as a discovery cohort. About 300 gigabases of sequencing data and tens of millions of unique TCR sequences were included in an early release covering about 620 HLA-typed donors. Rather than drawing on any new phenotypic data, the later analysis identified candidate immune exposures from TCR beta sequences and the way those sequences occurred across donors. All discovery cohort repertoires had been generated using a single sequencing platform. Typing coverage varied by locus: about 629-630 donors for A, B, C, DRB1 and DQB1; roughly 510 for DQA1; approximately 570 for DPA1; 450 to 480 for DPB1. Alongside the repertoire data, information on donor age, sex, ethnicity and CMV serostatus was compiled. High-throughput TCR immunosequencing, statistical association of individual TCRs with disease status, and machine learning were combined to predict cytomegalovirus infection status. Among the approximately 420 genotyped donors, around 81% belonged to the genetic ancestry cluster associated with self-reported Caucasian donors. Among about 400 genotyped donors of the cohort, an average of approximately 240,000 unique TCR beta nucleotide sequences was sequenced per donor, of which 15% to 20% were non-productive. HLA typing included class I and class II loci at four-digit resolution. The study aimed to test whether cataloging public T cell receptors could reveal signatures of past pathogen exposure. To decide whether each TCR beta V gene segment behaved as functional or pseudogenic, an earlier analysis of some 600 of the donors relied on high-throughput TCR beta sequencing. To study patterns of TCR occurrence, a later analysis re-analyzed previously published TCR beta repertoires from around 670 donors and added high-resolution HLA genotyping. The T cell repertoires of under 700 subjects were profiled by immunosequencing and related to cytomegalovirus serostatus. Overall study outcomes, separate from this receptor: In a later analysis, TCR association rates were found to vary across HLA loci, with the most associated TCRs seen for DRB1 alleles and the fewest for HLA-C alleles. A later analysis found that HLA-associated TCR beta chains were more clonally expanded and had lower generation probabilities than equally common non-associated chains. Correlated functional status among segregating V segments might be attributable to linkage disequilibrium, but an unknown experimental factor could not be ruled out. Because HLA typing was missing for some donors at each locus, association tests included only the typed subset. A cluster of highly shared sequence variants was judged likely to be a technical artifact of the sequencing pipeline. Strong co-occurrence of HLA alleles, especially DR and DQ, made assigning TCR associations to individual alleles difficult. A further reported finding was that TCR beta sequences accurately predicted the HLA-A and HLA-B alleles for most subjects in the first cohort. For the cohort, immune exposure information was limited to CMV serostatus. In this cohort, only TCR beta chains were sequenced, and detectable features were limited by the absence of alpha or paired-chain data. In the study, some 160 TCR beta chains were listed as associated with cytomegalovirus. Because counts were too low, more than 15 rarely observed V segments, including chromosome 9 orphons, were left out of the earlier analysis of a few hundred of the donors. While some public TCRs were present in many individuals, most TCR sequences turned up only very rarely across donors. In both the original and validation cohorts, the classifier was reported to diagnose cytomegalovirus status with high specificity and sensitivity. The authors suggested that the approach could potentially be extended to other disease states and immunological phenotypes. Compared with the approximately 670-donor mean, donors in an Asian-associated ancestry cluster had fewer N-insertions in productive TCRs, according to a later genetic analysis. The presence/absence analyses assumed that sequencing depth was roughly uniform across donors, and that assumption may not be true. An earlier analysis of 450 to 750 of the donors showed that most TCR beta V segments appeared in productive rearrangements either about 90% or about 30% of the time, which broadly matched IMGT annotations. Because the 87-base-pair reads could not distinguish some IMGT-functional V segments, including TRBV6-2 and TRBV6-3, those segments were excluded. In a later analysis, several top co-occurrence clusters were reported to appear linked to parvovirus B19, influenza, CMV and Epstein-Barr virus. Specific HLA alleles were associated with over 15,000 TCR beta sequences at a false discovery rate of 0.05 in a later analysis. An association between a missense DCLRE1C variant and V-gene and J-gene trimming of TCR beta chains was found in a later genetic analysis and replicated in an independent cohort. A later analysis found that most CMV-associated TCR beta chains appeared HLA-restricted, with HLA associations seemingly driven largely by CMV exposure. A few of the identified cytomegalovirus-associated TCR beta chains were confirmed in vitro to be specific for cytomegalovirus antigens.

The CDR3 measures 13 amino acids from cysteine to phenylalanine. Only the CDR3 portion is preserved as DNA: 39 bases, with reading frame beginning at the first base. The germline V gene sets CDR1 to SQVTM and CDR2 to ANQGSEA. The germline ends are 11 bases apart after V is trimmed by 0 bases and J by 5 bases. The receptor chain draws on TRBV29-1 and TRBJ2-7, with TRBD1 tentatively as D gene (6 bases match). What was sequenced was PBMCs. The sequence came from a woman in her thirties in good health and CMV-seropositive. The CDR3 protein sequence reads: CSVEEGALNEQYF. The DNA sequence is as follows: TGCAGCGTTGAAGAGGGGGCGCTTAACGAGCAGTACTTC.